This TCR beta chain was identified in a study of technical replicates of blood from a few donors. The method was immunoSEQ multiplex PCR; TCRdb's version includes in-frame clones alone and lacks a portion of them. The sample includes 100,000 or so clones, about 95% seen only once; the top ten take 0.2% to 0.25%. Trimming at V came to 0 bases and at J to 3 bases, leaving 7 bases not matched to a gene. The CDR3 consists of 17 residues. Germline V gene data show CDR1 as SGHRS and CDR2 as YFSETQ. This chain connects TRBV5-1 to TRBJ1-3; 9 bases match TRBD1. The sequencing input was T cells isolated from PBMCs. This receptor was taken from a human donor in good health. Written as DNA, the CDR3 is TGCGCCAGCAGCTTGGGGGACAGGGCCCTTATTGGAAACACCATATATTTT. It is translated as CASSLGDRALIGNTIYF.